This TCR beta chain was retrieved from a study of regulatory T cells in long-lasting Graves disease (dated by TCRdb to about 2021). Study-level background: Antithyroid drugs had been taken for less than 3 months by newly diagnosed Graves' disease patients. This study used TCR sequencing and RNA sequencing of peripheral blood to compare persistent Graves' disease patients against newly diagnosed Graves' disease patients. The study was conducted in China and was registered as a clinical trial. A total of some 35 samples underwent TCR sequencing, from 13 patients with persistent Graves' disease and approximately 20 patients with newly diagnosed Graves' disease.

The time point label corresponds to: newly diagnosed GD, antithyroid drugs for less than 3 months. For both TCR sequencing and RNA sequencing, RNA was extracted from PBMCs using TRIzol. The diagnosis of Graves' disease followed American Thyroid Association guidelines. The patients came from an endocrinology department in Xi'an, China. Each patient gave approximately 10 milliliters of peripheral blood, collected in an EDTA anticoagulant tube. Ficoll Paque Plus density gradient separation was used to isolate PBMCs, and no further T cell sorting was done. RNA quality was checked with an Agilent 2100 Bioanalyzer and agarose gel, and concentration with a NanoDrop 2000. Paper-wide results and their limitations: A larger number of public clonotypes was shared among persistent patients (more than 2,500) than among newly diagnosed patients (about 990). Sequencing and analysis were limited to the TCR beta chain. As a limitation, the authors acknowledged that the small sample size may reduce accuracy. Compared with newly diagnosed patients, persistent Graves' disease patients had lower TCR Shannon entropy and fewer highly expanded clones, which suggests clonal expansion. The study examined only peripheral blood because the primary lesion, thyroid tissue, could not be accessed.

Library generation was performed with multiplex PCR. Sequencer: Illumina HiSeq 4000. iRepertoire HTBI primers and Arm-PCR amplification of CDR3 regions were used to construct TCR beta libraries. Before sequencing, the PCR products underwent gel purification. On the authors' methods: A total of 62 TRBV and 14 TRBJ segments were identified across samples and were used for gene usage analysis of CDR3 amino acid clonotypes. COPE and FqMerger were used to merge the filtered high-quality paired reads into contigs. BLAST was used to align contigs to IMGT TRBV, TRBD and TRBJ reference genes, and CDR3 was defined according to IMGT. Highly expanded clones were defined as clonotypes with a frequency above 0.1%. Shannon entropy served as the measure of repertoire diversity, while the Gini coefficient captured V-J evenness. A clonotype found in more than one individual was treated as public. Through fastp at Q25 and MiXCR, TCRdb rebuilt clones from the public reads, retaining in-frame beta chains. A single entry per CDR3 protein holds the most common genes and DNA from its merged rows. TCRdb assigned the V and J calls; the authors' analysis was not used. For this sample the table gives a few hundred thousand distinct CDR3 sequences, of which roughly 12% were detected only once. 8.5% to 10% of the sample belongs to the ten largest clones.

At least ten counts were recorded for this clonotype. Its antigen has not been determined. No clone much larger than this one lies a single base away; base qualities are absent. Another study also made use of these data, one on T cells in Graves' hyperthyroidism and ophthalmopathy. Reported in the second study: Graves' hyperthyroidism was defined as stable when no progression to ophthalmopathy occurred over 18 months of follow-up. The hyperthyroidism patients were between 18 and 65 years old and newly diagnosed, with a disease duration of less than 2 months. Patients with uncontrolled infections, other autoimmune diseases, pregnancy or lactation were excluded. Diagnoses relied on clinical symptoms, serum thyroxine and TRAb, thyroid ultrasound and orbital computed tomography. For the first round of RT-PCR on the TCR CDR3, the HTBI primer set was used together with the Qiagen OneStep RT-PCR kit. Blood samples also contained most of the expanded thyroid clonotypes (frequency above 0.001), which suggests that blood repertoires may reflect thyroid immune responses. Ophthalmopathy was separated from stable hyperthyroidism by a 13 V-J signature model, with about 88% sensitivity and approximately 81% specificity obtained in cross-validation and 80%/75% obtained in testing. In validation, the model predicted progression to ophthalmopathy with just under 71% sensitivity and 72% to 75% specificity, a median of approximately 6.5 months before onset. TCR V-J signatures able to tell the groups apart were searched for in a discovery cohort of approximately 95 patients, of whom roughly 42 had Graves' ophthalmopathy and roughly 58 had stable Graves' hyperthyroidism. An independent validation cohort of about 20 hyperthyroidism patients and 17 patients who later progressed to ophthalmopathy tested prospective prediction of ophthalmopathy. For training and testing, the 95 to 100 patients in the discovery cohort were randomly divided in a 7:3 ratio. The study also compared thyroid tissue and blood T-cell repertoires from several Graves' hyperthyroidism patients. Once sampling was done, hyperthyroidism patients were given methimazole at a starting dose of 30 mg daily, whereas ophthalmopathy patients were given high-dose intravenous methylprednisolone. Libraries were constructed in a second round of multiplex PCR, after which size selection and purification were performed. Sequencing of the libraries was done on an Illumina HiSeq2000 using paired-end 100 bp reads. Raw data were processed with SOAPnuke, discarding reads with adapters, uncalled bases, mean Phred below 15, or no exact constant-primer or identifier match. High-quality paired reads were merged using COPE v1.2.5, and each unique nucleotide sequence was defined as a clonotype. MiTCR v1.1 was used to align the clonotypes against IMGT TRBV, TRBD and TRBJ reference segments. Only V-J combinations with frequency above 0.0001, covering about 99% of repertoires, were analysed. A TCS score was defined as the ratio between F50 (clonal expansion) and ExV (chaos), using BLOSUM62-based TCRdist between CDR3 peptides within each V-J. Welch's t-statistics and random forest reduced 450 to 600 V-J features to about 13, which were used in a naive Bayes classifier (R e1071). No statistical method was used to fix the sample size in advance, and group allocation was not hidden from the investigators. The paper reports TCR Vbeta CDR3 sequencing of more than 120 peripheral blood samples: fewer than 50 ophthalmopathy, fewer than 80 hyperthyroidism and 17 progressor patients.

The input for sequencing was peripheral blood mononuclear cells (PBMCs), taken at new diagnosis, from a patient treated with antithyroid drugs. The TCR sequence derives from a man younger than 40 with Graves disease. Donor details come from another sample of the same person, matched by shared clones.

CDR3 protein: CASSRGQLQTEAFF. The sequence in DNA is TGTGCCAGCTCACGGGGACAGTTACAGACTGAAGCTTTCTTT. The chain links TRBV18 with TRBJ1-1; the junction holds 7 bases that match TRBD1. Taken from cysteine to phenylalanine, the CDR3 has 14 residues. Only the CDR3 part of the read is kept: 42 bases, read in frame from the first base. V lost 4 bases and J lost 5 bases, and the count of bases not matched to a germline gene is 7. The germline V gene yields KGHSH for CDR1 and LQKENI for CDR2. This CDR3, with the reference TRBV18 and TRBJ1-1 proteins standing in past its ends, gives the full variable domain NAGVMQNPRHLVRRRGQEARLRCSPMKGHSHVYWYRQLPEEGLKFMVYLQKENIIDESGMPKERFSAEFPKEGPSILRIQQVVRGDSAAYFCASSRGQLQTEAFFGQGTRLTVV.